The rows below give T cell receptor beta chains drawn from one sample of a study of blood T cell repertoires in COVID-19. The data were produced by immunoSEQ multiplex PCR, yet TCRdb's version contains in-frame clones alone and is incomplete. In the table there are around 290,000 clones, 65% to 90% of which are singletons. Source material: peripheral blood. Every receptor here comes from a woman in her 70s with COVID-19, enrolled during active disease. Both conserved end residues are part of each CDR3. A D gene is named only where the DNA matches it firmly. Clone size is given for some rows only: seen once, a few or many times, or a class if the clone is expanded.

d_call,j_call,clone_size,v_call,cdr3_aa,cdr3_nt
.,TRBJ1-6,.,TRBV11-2,CASRVQGLTTPLHF,TGTGCCAGCAGAGTACAGGGCTTGACGACACCCCTCCACTTT
.,TRBJ2-5,.,TRBV7-9,CASSPRPGVVGQETQYF,TGTGCCAGCAGCCCTCGTCCGGGGGTAGTAGGCCAAGAGACCCAGTACTTC
.,TRBJ1-2,once,TRBV5-1,CASSYTGTDGYTF,TGCGCCAGCAGCTATACAGGGACGGATGGCTACACCTTC
.,TRBJ2-5,.,TRBV5-4,CASSLPEGPGTQYF,TGTGCCAGCAGCTTGCCGGAGGGGCCCGGGACCCAGTACTTC
.,TRBJ2-5,once,TRBV15,CATSKGPGAQYF,TGTGCCACCAGCAAGGGTCCGGGGGCCCAGTACTTC
TRBD1,TRBJ2-7,.,TRBV4-1,CASSQDQTGFSSYEQYF,TGCGCCAGCAGCCAAGATCAGACAGGGTTTAGCTCCTACGAGCAGTACTTC
TRBD1,TRBJ2-3,.,TRBV5-1,CASQTGRTQYF,TGCGCCAGCCAGACAGGGCGTACGCAGTATTTT
.,TRBJ1-4,.,TRBV7-8,CASSLGSVSGEKLFF,TGTGCCAGCAGCTTAGGGTCAGTTTCAGGGGAAAAACTGTTTTTT
.,TRBJ1-1,few,TRBV5-6,CASSNNPQGPEAFF,TGTGCCAGCAGCAACAACCCCCAGGGTCCTGAAGCTTTCTTT
TRBD2,TRBJ2-7,once,TRBV9,CASSVGGAGEQYF,TGTGCCAGCAGCGTCGGGGGGGCTGGCGAGCAGTACTTC
.,TRBJ1-1,once,TRBV18,CASSPGRVGTEAFF,TGTGCCAGCTCACCAGGCAGGGTGGGGACTGAAGCTTTCTTT
TRBD1,TRBJ2-3,.,TRBV5-1,CASMGQGTDTQYF,TGCGCCAGCATGGGACAGGGTACAGATACGCAGTATTTT
TRBD1,TRBJ1-2,.,TRBV28,CASSPGTGLNYGYTF,TGTGCCAGCAGTCCCGGGACAGGACTAAACTATGGCTACACCTTC
.,TRBJ2-3,.,TRBV27,CASRTTSPDTQYF,TGTGCCAGCAGAACAACTAGTCCGGATACGCAGTATTTT
TRBD2,TRBJ2-7,.,TRBV5-6,CASSSLAGDTYEQYF,TGTGCCAGCAGCTCCTTAGCGGGGGACACCTACGAGCAGTACTTC
TRBD2,TRBJ2-5,.,TRBV19,CASSIWGGETQYF,TGTGCCAGTAGTATTTGGGGGGGAGAGACCCAGTACTTC
.,TRBJ1-2,.,TRBV27,CASSRQGREYGYTF,TGTGCCAGCAGTCGCCAGGGGAGGGAGTATGGCTACACCTTC
.,TRBJ1-3,.,TRBV7-8,CASSLEAYSGNTIYF,TGTGCCAGCAGCTTAGAAGCCTACTCTGGAAACACCATATATTTT
TRBD2,TRBJ2-1,.,TRBV9,CASSVGGGGGYNEQFF,TGTGCCAGCAGCGTAGGCGGCGGGGGGGGTTACAATGAGCAGTTCTTC
.,TRBJ1-1,once,TRBV12-5,CASGPGASTEAFF,TGTGCTAGTGGACCTGGGGCGAGCACTGAAGCTTTCTTT
.,TRBJ1-1,.,TRBV4-3,CASSLTMNTEAFF,TGCGCCAGCAGCCTGACTATGAACACTGAAGCTTTCTTT
.,TRBJ2-5,.,TRBV7-2,CASSLAKQETQYF,TGTGCCAGCAGCTTAGCTAAACAAGAGACCCAGTACTTC
TRBD1,TRBJ2-1,.,TRBV2,CASIRRTGFANEQFF,TGTGCCAGCATCAGGAGGACAGGGTTCGCCAATGAGCAGTTCTTC
.,TRBJ2-3,.,TRBV7-3,CASSLYGDTQYF,TGTGCCAGCAGCTTATACGGGGATACGCAGTATTTT
TRBD1,TRBJ1-6,few,TRBV6-6,CASSSDRGFYNSPLHF,TGTGCCAGCAGTTCGGACAGGGGGTTCTATAATTCACCCCTCCACTTT